The 9 T cell receptor beta chains in this list originate from one sample, sequenced in a study of blood T cells in healthy people across ages. PCR was performed a second time for roughly 7 to 11 cycles using a sample-barcoded 5' primer and a J-beta primer mix. In TCRdb, the 5' RACE reads were re-called with MiXCR into one record per CDR3 protein. The sample gives roughly 1.5 million distinct CDR3 sequences, roughly 43% of which show up once; about 4% is in the top ten. The source material was blood. Receptors were obtained from a young woman in good health.

This clonotype has a handful of counts. The rearrangement links TRBV29-1 to TRBJ2-1; a weak D match, TRBD1 (5 bases). CDR3 length: 12 residues. Looked up from germline, CDR1 is SQVTM and CDR2 is ANQGSEA. The V gene lost 7 bases and the J gene lost 3 bases, with 10 bases spanning the gap. The CDR3 DNA sequence: TGCAGCGCCGGACAAGACTACAATGAGCAGTTCTTC. As protein: CSAGQDYNEQFF.

This clonotype was seen more than once but under ten times. The chain is built from TRBV7-9 and TRBJ2-3, with 7 bases matching TRBD2. This CDR3 has 15 residues. The ends lost 7 bases at V and 2 bases at J; junction bases unmatched: 9. Looked up from germline, CDR1 is SEHNR and CDR2 is FQNEAQ (reference sequence). CDR3: CASTNTGTNTDTQYF. The CDR3 DNA follows: TGTGCCAGCACCAATACGGGGACTAACACAGATACGCAGTATTTT.

This clonotype was recorded a few times. The chain employs TRBV29-1 and TRBJ2-7, with D maybe TRBD1 (6 bases). Per the germline V gene, CDR1 is SQVTM and CDR2 is ANQGSEA. The length of the CDR3 is 11 residues. CDR3: CSYRDTYEQYF. The CDR3 coding sequence is TGCAGTTACCGGGACACCTACGAGCAGTACTTC.

The rearrangement uses TRBV11-2 and TRBJ2-1; TRBD2 might be the D (6 bases). V lost 11 bases and J 7 bases, leaving 12 bases between the germline ends. The CDR3 has 11 residues. Germline V gene sequence: CDR1 SGHAT, CDR2 FQNNGV. CDR3 nucleotide sequence: TGTGCCGTAGGGACTCCAAATGAGCAGTTCTTC. Its translation: CAVGTPNEQFF.

As to this clonotype: Mismatch with germline at one junction end may stem from a read error. The V and J genes are TRBV28 and TRBJ2-7; tentative D call: TRBD1 (5 bases). There are 14 residues in the CDR3. CDR1 is MDHEN and CDR2 is SYDVKM in the germline V gene. The CDR3 sequence: CASSVWLDSYEQYF. Here the CDR3 DNA reads TGTGCCAGCAGTGTATGGTTAGACAGTTACGAGCAGTACTTC.

This clonotype was observed a handful of times. This CDR3 is CAARNFESYTF. DNA for the CDR3: TGTGCCGCTCGGAATTTTGAAAGCTACACCTTC. V usage is TRBV6-5 and J usage is TRBJ1-2, with D uncertain. The CDR3 extends over 11 amino acids. Trimming stripped 11 bases from V and 9 bases from J, with 16 bases between. Germline V gene sequence: CDR1 MNHEY, CDR2 SVGAGI.

This clonotype has just a few counts. V gene TRBV10-3 combines with J gene TRBJ2-4; D is perhaps TRBD1 or TRBD2 (6 bases each). CDR1 and CDR2 from the germline V gene are ENHRY and SYGVKD. The CDR3 extends over 14 amino acids. Trimming stripped 4 bases from V and 8 bases from J, with 15 bases between. This CDR3 reads CAISGEYGGDIQYF. The CDR3, as DNA: TGTGCCATCAGTGGGGAGTACGGGGGCGACATTCAGTACTTC.

Details on this clonotype: A junction boundary mismatches the germline segment, possibly from a read error. The chain joins TRBV7-9 to TRBJ2-7; no definite D call. The CDR3 length is 15 residues. CDR1 and CDR2 (germline): SEHNR, FQNEAQ (reference sequence). CDR3 sequence reads: CASSLAGPRSCEQYF. CDR3 bases: TGTGCCAGCAGCTTAGCGGGTCCTCGCTCCTGCGAGCAGTACTTC.

The sample holds a few counts of this clonotype. V is TRBV6-2 or TRBV6-3 and J is TRBJ2-1; a possible D gene is TRBD2 (5 bases). V gave up 7 bases and J gave up 7 bases, with 14 bases separating them. Germline V CDR1 and CDR2: MNHEY, SVGEGT. The CDR3 consists of 13 residues. This CDR3 reads CASKRAGTNEQFF. DNA of the CDR3: TGTGCCAGCAAGAGGGCAGGAACGAATGAGCAGTTCTTC.